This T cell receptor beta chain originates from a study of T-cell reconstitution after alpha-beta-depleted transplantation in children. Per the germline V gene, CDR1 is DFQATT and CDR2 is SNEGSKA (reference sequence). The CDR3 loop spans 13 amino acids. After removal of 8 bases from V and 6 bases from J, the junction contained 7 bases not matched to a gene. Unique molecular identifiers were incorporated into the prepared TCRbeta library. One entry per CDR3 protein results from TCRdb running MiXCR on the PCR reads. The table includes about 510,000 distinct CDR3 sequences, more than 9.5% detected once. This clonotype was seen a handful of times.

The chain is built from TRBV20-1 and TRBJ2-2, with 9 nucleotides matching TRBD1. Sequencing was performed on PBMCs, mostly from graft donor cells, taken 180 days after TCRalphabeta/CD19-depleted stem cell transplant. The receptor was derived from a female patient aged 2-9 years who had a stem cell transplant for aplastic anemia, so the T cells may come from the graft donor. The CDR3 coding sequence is TGCAGTTCGGGACAGGGTTTTTCCGGGGAGCTGTTTTTT. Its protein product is CSSGQGFSGELFF.